The next 32 T cell receptor beta chains were all read from a single sample in a study of T-cell reconstitution after alpha-beta-depleted transplantation in children (dated by TCRdb to the mid-2010s). The library relied on PCR. The sample was run on an Illumina HiSeq 2500. Molecular barcoding was employed in the preparation of TCR libraries, with unique molecular identifiers being used to normalize TCRbeta repertoire quantification. Using fastp trimming at Q25 and MiXCR clonotype assembly, TCRdb reanalyzed the public sequencing data and kept in-frame beta chains. One record per CDR3 amino acid sequence lists the most common genes and DNA. For this sample there are 240,000 or so distinct CDR3 sequences; around 7.8% appear just once. Less than 8% of the sample lies in the top ten. The treatment or condition label corresponds to: allogeneic hematopoietic cell transplantation with graft depleted of TCRalphabeta T cells and CD19 B cells.

Sequencing used PBMCs, mostly from graft donor cells, obtained 180 days after TCRalphabeta/CD19-depleted stem cell transplant. All receptors derive from a male patient younger than 18 who had a stem cell transplant for acute lymphoblastic leukemia, so the T cells may come from the graft donor.

This clonotype appeared many times. The V and J genes are TRBV20-1 and TRBJ1-3, with 10 bases fitting TRBD1. Germline V CDR1 and CDR2: DFQATT, SNEGSKA (reference sequence). The CDR3 runs to 16 residues. V shed 4 bases, J shed 2 bases, and the junction held 8 bases outside the gene matches. Here the CDR3 DNA reads TGCAGTGCTACCAACTCCGGGACAGGGGCTGGAAACACCATATATTTT. Residues: CSATNSGTGAGNTIYF.

A few counts support this clonotype. This chain connects TRBV27 to TRBJ2-7, with a possible D match to TRBD2 (6 bases). The CDR3 consists of 15 residues. Trimming stripped 3 bases from V and 0 bases from J, with 12 bases between. CDR1 MNHEY and CDR2 SMNVEV come from the germline V gene (reference sequence). DNA of the CDR3: TGTGCCAGCAGTTTCGGGGGTTTCAGCTCCTACGAGCAGTACTTC. The encoded protein is CASSFGGFSSYEQYF.

The chain has TRBV19 and TRBJ2-7; D possibly corresponds to TRBD2 (6 bases). In germline, CDR1 is LNHDA, CDR2 SQIVND (reference sequence). The V and J ends lost 0 bases and 3 bases respectively, with 6 bases between them. The CDR3 length is 13 residues. The CDR3 here is CASSIEGGYEQYF. CDR3 DNA: TGTGCCAGTAGTATAGAGGGAGGCTACGAGCAGTACTTC.

This clonotype was picked up many times. The chain recombines TRBV6-1 with TRBJ2-5; 13 nucleotides agree with TRBD2. The CDR3 loop spans 14 amino acids. V was clipped by 6 bases and J by 4 bases; unmatched bases: 2. CDR1 and CDR2 from the germline V gene are MNHNS and SASEGT. The CDR3 region has the DNA TGTGCCAGCAGGGGACTAGCGGGACTAGAGACCCAGTACTTC. It encodes CASRGLAGLETQYF.

This clonotype appeared many times. The chain combines TRBV6-5 with TRBJ1-1; D gene ambiguous. Trimming cost V 7 bases and J 0 bases, with 18 bases left between them. The CDR3 sequence is 16 residues long. Germline lookup yields CDR1 MNHEY and CDR2 SVGAGI. CDR3 bases: TGTGCCAGCAACCTCCGACACTATGACATGAACACTGAAGCTTTCTTT. It yields the protein CASNLRHYDMNTEAFF.

The sample holds many counts of this clonotype. The genes are TRBV6-5 and TRBJ2-3, with 8 positions matching TRBD1. Germline V gene data show CDR1 as MNHEY and CDR2 as SVGAGI. The junction had 8 bases not matched to a gene; V was cut back by 5 bases and J by 4 bases. CDR3 size: 15 residues. Here the CDR3 reads CASSHGQGRADTQYF. CDR3 sequence (DNA): TGTGCCAGCAGTCACGGACAGGGCAGAGCAGATACGCAGTATTTT.

The table lists this clonotype with many counts. The gene calls are TRBV5-1 and TRBJ2-1; D is possibly TRBD1 or TRBD2 (6 bases each). Germline CDR1 and CDR2: SGHRS and YFSETQ. This CDR3 contains 16 residues. V was trimmed by 0 bases and J by 6 bases, leaving 16 bases between them. The CDR3 reads CASSLGRGTTGNEQFF. The CDR3 DNA reads TGCGCCAGCAGCTTGGGCCGGGGGACAACGGGCAATGAGCAGTTCTTC.

This clonotype has ten or more counts. The genes are TRBV29-1 and TRBJ2-7; 9 nucleotides align to TRBD2. Germline V gene sequence: CDR1 SQVTM, CDR2 ANQGSEA. The CDR3 runs 13 residues. The J segment lost 1 base and the V segment lost 5 bases, leaving 3 bases of the junction unmatched. CDR3 coding DNA: TGCAGCGTTCGCGGGGGGGCGTCCTACGAGCAGTACTTC. It yields the protein CSVRGGASYEQYF.

This clonotype was picked up many times. The chain employs TRBV14 and TRBJ1-2; the D gene is possibly TRBD1 (6 bases). The CDR3 is 14 residues long. Germline V gives CDR1 SGHDN, CDR2 FVKESK. Trimming removed 4 bases at V and 7 bases at J, with 16 bases between. CDR3 sequence: CASSLGTFGSGYTF. The DNA for the CDR3 is TGTGCCAGCAGCCTGGGGACATTCGGCTCTGGCTACACCTTC. Full variable domain (remainder filled in from reference TRBV14 and TRBJ1-2): EAGVTQFPSHSVIEKGQTVTLRCDPISGHDNLYWYRRVMGKEIKFLLHFVKESKQDESGMPNNRFLAERTGGTYSTLKVQPAELEDSGVYFCASSLGTFGSGYTFGSGTRLTVV.

This clonotype was detected ten times or more. V gene TRBV20-1 combines with J gene TRBJ1-6; D unclear. This CDR3 region has 16 residues. Per germline, CDR1 DFQATT and CDR2 SNEGSKA (reference sequence). The V and J ends lost 3 bases and 10 bases respectively, with 22 bases between them. CDR3 residues: CSARDLTAPSGSPLHF. The CDR3, as DNA: TGCAGTGCTAGGGACCTTACGGCTCCGTCCGGGTCACCCCTCCACTTT.

This clonotype was detected ten times or more. V usage is TRBV7-2 and J usage is TRBJ1-6, with TRBD1 matching over 10 bases. With 2 bases clipped from V and 9 bases from J, the junction kept 7 bases outside the gene matches. Germline V gives CDR1 SGHTA, CDR2 FQGNSA. The CDR3 runs 16 residues. CDR3 region: CASSLSRQGAASPLHF. Written as DNA, the CDR3 is TGTGCCAGCAGCTTAAGCCGACAGGGGGCGGCTTCACCCCTCCACTTT.

This clonotype has at least ten counts. J is TRBJ1-1 and V is TRBV20-1, with D possibly TRBD1 on 5 matching bases. V was shortened by 5 bases and J by 1 base, with 17 bases between the two germline ends. The germline CDR1 and CDR2 sequences are DFQATT and SNEGSKA (reference sequence). The CDR3 spans 15 residues. The CDR3 here is CSAPGGAIGNTEAFF. The CDR3 DNA reads TGCAGTGCTCCAGGAGGGGCGATCGGGAACACTGAAGCTTTCTTT.

A word on this clonotype: The junction shows a germline mismatch at one end, possibly a read error. The rearrangement joins TRBV3-1 to TRBJ1-5; no clear D gene. Germline CDR1 is LGHDT and CDR2 is YNNKEL (reference sequence). This CDR3 has 12 residues. CDR3 nucleotides: TGTACCAGCTGTTCTAGCAATCAGCCCCAGCATTTT. Residues: CTSCSSNQPQHF. Full variable domain (remainder filled in from reference TRBV3-1 and TRBJ1-5): DTAVSQTPKYLVTQMGNDKSIKCEQNLGHDTMYWYKQDSKKFLKIMFSYNNKELIINETVPNRFSPKSPDKAHLNLHINSLELGDSAVYFCTSCSSNQPQHFGDGTRLSIL.

This clonotype was seen many times. This chain links TRBV27 with TRBJ2-3, with D unclear. V lost 3 bases, J lost 1 base, and 8 bases lay in between. The germline V gene has CDR1 MNHEY and CDR2 SMNVEV (reference sequence). CDR3 size: 14 residues. The CDR3 reads CASSFRARTDTQYF. The CDR3 DNA is TGTGCCAGCAGTTTTAGAGCGCGCACAGATACGCAGTATTTT.

In its sample, this clonotype was seen many times. The chain joins TRBV6-1 to TRBJ2-2; the match to TRBD2 covers 7 bases. CDR1 MNHNS and CDR2 SASEGT come from the germline V gene. The CDR3 runs 16 residues. The trim removed 5 bases at V and 0 bases at J, leaving 6 bases unmatched. CDR3 residues: CASSRRGTSNTGELFF. The DNA of the CDR3 is TGTGCCAGCAGTCGGCGGGGGACTTCGAACACCGGGGAGCTGTTTTTT.

With regard to this clonotype: Since a much larger clone is just one base distant, this may be a read error. V usage is TRBV20-1 and J usage is TRBJ2-7, with a weak D call TRBD1 (5 bases). The CDR3 is 16 amino acids. V lost 5 bases and J 0 bases, leaving 20 bases between the germline ends. Germline V gene sequence: CDR1 DFQATT, CDR2 SNEGSKA (reference sequence). CDR3 loop: CSARPPTVGHSYEQYF. The CDR3 nucleotides read TGCAGTGCTCGACCGCCGACAGTGGGGCACTCCTACGAGCAGTACTTC.

This clonotype has ten or more counts. The chain couples TRBV20-1 to TRBJ2-1, with 12 bases lining up with TRBD2. Germline CDR1 is DFQATT and CDR2 is SNEGSKA (reference sequence). The length of the CDR3 is 16 residues. V was clipped by 5 bases and J by 3 bases; unmatched bases: 8. The CDR3 coding sequence is TGCAGTGCTTCTAGACTAGCGGGAGCCCTCTACAATGAGCAGTTCTTC. It encodes CSASRLAGALYNEQFF.

There are many counts of this clonotype. The chain joins TRBV5-1 to TRBJ2-7; 7 nucleotides line up with TRBD1. V was clipped by 4 bases and J by 6 bases; unmatched bases: 10. The CDR3 sequence is 14 residues long. Germline V CDR1 and CDR2: SGHRS, YFSETQ. Here the CDR3 DNA reads TGCGCCAGCAGCCCTTCGACAGGGATTAGCGAGCAGTACTTC. Translating it yields CASSPSTGISEQYF. Full variable domain (rest looked up from reference TRBV5-1 and TRBJ2-7): KAGVTQTPRYLIKTRGQQVTLSCSPISGHRSVSWYQQTPGQGLQFLFEYFSETQRNKGNFPGRFSGRQFSNSRSEMNVSTLELGDSALYLCASSPSTGISEQYFGPGTRLTVT.

Ten or more counts support this clonotype. The chain recombines TRBV6-5 with TRBJ2-1, with 9 bases identical to TRBD1. Germline-derived CDR1 and CDR2 are MNHEY and SVGAGI. The CDR3 runs to 15 residues. With V trimmed by 2 bases and J by 6 bases, 5 bases remained unmatched. The chain's CDR3 is CASSYRDRVGNEQFF. The CDR3 nucleotides are TGTGCCAGCAGTTACAGGGACAGGGTGGGCAATGAGCAGTTCTTC.

This clonotype was counted at least ten times. The rearrangement links TRBV7-9 to TRBJ2-3, with 9 bases matching TRBD1. This CDR3 region has 15 residues. Trimming at V came to 7 bases and at J to 6 bases, leaving 11 bases not matched to a gene. CDR1 SEHNR and CDR2 FQNEAQ come from the germline V gene (reference sequence). The CDR3 region is CASTLRDRVTDTQYF. DNA of the CDR3: TGTGCCAGCACCCTTAGGGACAGGGTGACTGATACGCAGTATTTT. The full variable domain, its missing parts supplied by reference TRBV7-9 and TRBJ2-3, is DTGVSQNPRHKITKRGQNVTFRCDPISEHNRLYWYRQTLGQGPEFLTYFQNEAQLEKSRLLSDRFSAERPKGSFSTLEIQRTEQGDSAMYLCASTLRDRVTDTQYFGPGTRLTVL.

This clonotype was detected ten times or more. The rearrangement links TRBV5-1 to TRBJ1-1; TRBD1 agrees at 7 bases. Germline trimming cut 4 bases from V and 1 base from J; bases unmatched to any gene: 4. Germline CDR1 SGHRS, CDR2 YFSETQ. CDR3 length: 14 residues. The CDR3 region is CASSPGTANTEAFF. The CDR3 bases are TGCGCCAGCAGCCCCGGGACAGCGAACACTGAAGCTTTCTTT.

In this sample, this clonotype turned up many times. This chain uses TRBV20-1 with TRBJ2-5; TRBD1 might be the D (6 bases). Germline loops: CDR1 DFQATT, CDR2 SNEGSKA (reference sequence). The V end was cut by 6 bases, the J end by 1 base, with 12 bases between. There are 13 residues in the CDR3. CDR3 amino acids: CSARGRVQETQYF. The CDR3 nucleotides read TGCAGTGCCAGGGGCAGGGTCCAAGAGACCCAGTACTTC.

Many counts were recorded for this clonotype. This chain connects TRBV7-2 to TRBJ2-5; 8 bases agree with TRBD2. From germline, CDR1 is SGHTA and CDR2 FQGNSA. This CDR3 spans 16 amino acids. V shed 3 bases, J shed 1 base, and the junction held 7 bases outside the gene matches. In DNA, the CDR3 is TGTGCCAGCAGCTTCCTCGGGGGGGTGTCCCAAGAGACCCAGTACTTC. It yields the protein CASSFLGGVSQETQYF.

The sample holds many counts of this clonotype. This chain links TRBV5-1 with TRBJ2-7; TRBD2 matches 9 bases. The germline CDR1 and CDR2 sequences are SGHRS and YFSETQ. V lost 7 bases to trimming and J lost 2 bases; unmatched junction nucleotides: 7. The CDR3 totals 14 residues. The CDR3 sequence is CASGTAGGAYEQYF. The CDR3 DNA is TGCGCCAGCGGCACGGCGGGGGGGGCCTACGAGCAGTACTTC. Using reference TRBV5-1 and TRBJ2-7 for the parts outside the CDR3, the full variable domain is KAGVTQTPRYLIKTRGQQVTLSCSPISGHRSVSWYQQTPGQGLQFLFEYFSETQRNKGNFPGRFSGRQFSNSRSEMNVSTLELGDSALYLCASGTAGGAYEQYFGPGTRLTVT.

This clonotype was detected ten times or more. The V and J genes are TRBV7-2 and TRBJ1-2, with a possible D match to TRBD1 (5 bases). CDR3 size: 15 residues. Trimming left V 5 bases short and J 5 bases short, with 18 bases between. Germline V gene data show CDR1 as SGHTA and CDR2 as FQGNSA. CDR3 DNA sequence: TGTGCCAGCAGCCCCGCTTTAGAGGGGCGTTATGGCTACACCTTC. This encodes CASSPALEGRYGYTF.

This clonotype was seen many times. This chain connects TRBV11-2 to TRBJ2-5, with D uncertain. The CDR3 is 14 residues long. Trimming pared 6 bases from V and 4 bases from J, leaving 15 bases between. Germline lookup yields CDR1 SGHAT and CDR2 FQNNGV. This chain's CDR3 is CASRKQSGGETQYF. DNA of the CDR3: TGTGCCAGCAGGAAACAGAGTGGCGGAGAGACCCAGTACTTC.

In its sample, this clonotype was seen once. This may come from a read error, since a much larger clone is one base off. This chain uses TRBV20-1 with TRBJ2-7, with 9 bases that match TRBD2. CDR1 is DFQATT and CDR2 is SNEGSKA in the germline V gene (reference sequence). This CDR3 comprises 13 residues. The J segment lost 5 bases and the V segment lost 2 bases, leaving 4 bases of the junction unmatched. In DNA, the CDR3 is TGCAGTGCTAGACTAGCGGGGCTAAACGAGCAGTACTTC. This translates into CSARLAGLNEQYF.

The chain carries TRBV5-1 and TRBJ2-5; 7 positions match TRBD1. Trimming took 4 bases from V and 2 from J; bases not matched to a gene: 8. This CDR3 region has 15 residues. Germline V gene sequence: CDR1 SGHRS, CDR2 YFSETQ. The CDR3, as DNA: TGCGCCAGCAGCGGGCCGGGACAGCGACAAGAGACCCAGTACTTC. This codes for CASSGPGQRQETQYF. The full variable domain, completed using reference TRBV5-1 and TRBJ2-5, is KAGVTQTPRYLIKTRGQQVTLSCSPISGHRSVSWYQQTPGQGLQFLFEYFSETQRNKGNFPGRFSGRQFSNSRSEMNVSTLELGDSALYLCASSGPGQRQETQYFGPGTRLLVL.

This clonotype showed up many times. The chain carries TRBV12-3 or TRBV12-4 and TRBJ2-1, with 12 bases lining up with TRBD2. V trimming: 8 bases; J trimming: 6 bases; junction bases outside the gene matches: 5. CDR3 length: 14 residues. The DNA of the CDR3 is TGTGCCAGCGAACTAGCGGGAGGCCTCAATGAGCAGTTCTTC. It specifies CASELAGGLNEQFF.

The genes are TRBV4-3 and TRBJ2-2, with D uncertain. Germline V gene data show CDR1 as LGHNA and CDR2 as YSLEER. The CDR3 length is 14 residues. Trimming stripped 2 bases from V and 5 bases from J, with 9 bases between. The CDR3 loop reads CASSQSEITGELFF. The DNA of the CDR3 is TGCGCCAGCAGCCAAAGCGAGATTACCGGGGAGCTGTTTTTT.

This clonotype appeared many times. The chain carries TRBV28 and TRBJ1-1; 8 nucleotides agree with TRBD1. CDR3 length: 16 residues. V dropped 6 bases and J dropped 1; count of bases not matched to a gene: 10. Germline CDR1 reads MDHEN; CDR2 reads SYDVKM. The CDR3: CASSTRWQGANTEAFF. DNA of the CDR3: TGTGCCAGCAGCACTCGCTGGCAGGGGGCGAACACTGAAGCTTTCTTT.

Details on this clonotype: A single base separates this from a much larger clone, so it may be a read error. The rearrangement links TRBV7-3 to TRBJ2-2; D perhaps matches TRBD2 (5 bases). Germline CDR1 SGHTA, CDR2 FQGTGA. There are 15 residues in the CDR3. With 3 bases removed from V and 8 bases from J, the gap between germline ends came to 16 bases. CDR3 in DNA: TGTGCCAGCAGCTTCTCCCGAGATTCGGGGGGGGAGCTGTTTTTT. This codes for CASSFSRDSGGELFF.